The 26 T cell receptor beta chains listed next were all sequenced from one sample in a study of identical twins. TCRdb analysed the 5' RACE reads with MiXCR anew, one entry per CDR3 protein. Of about 690,000 distinct CDR3 sequences in the sample, around 6.1% are singletons; the top ten hold 1.5% to 2%. Sample: naive T cells sorted from blood. These receptor sequences come from a man in his late teens or twenties in good health.

The V call is TRBV20-1, the J call TRBJ2-1; 13 bases line up with TRBD2. The V gene end was trimmed by 3 bases and the J gene end by 7 bases; junction bases not matched to a gene: 3. CDR1 is DFQATT, CDR2 SNEGSKA, per germline (reference sequence). The CDR3 runs 14 residues. The CDR3 DNA reads as TGCAGTGCTAGTATGACTAGCGGGGGGAATGAGCAGTTCTTC. Protein: CSASMTSGGNEQFF.

This clonotype was seen ten or more times. This rearrangement joins TRBV29-1 to TRBJ2-3, with TRBD1 identical over 7 bases. This CDR3 is built from 13 residues. Unmatched junction bases numbered 9, after V lost 8 bases and J lost 4 bases. Germline V gives CDR1 SQVTM, CDR2 ANQGSEA. The DNA of the CDR3 is TGCAGCCTTGCAGGGGGTCGTGCAGATACGCAGTATTTT. Amino acid sequence: CSLAGGRADTQYF.

This clonotype has ten or more counts. The chain recombines TRBV5-1 with TRBJ2-3; possible D gene TRBD2, 6 bases. The ends were cut back, 4 bases at V and 8 bases at J, with 14 bases in the middle. Germline CDR1 and CDR2: SGHRS and YFSETQ. The CDR3 has 13 residues. This CDR3 reads CASSLAGISTQYF. CDR3 in DNA: TGCGCCAGCAGCCTTGCGGGGATCTCTACGCAGTATTTT.

This clonotype has a count of ten or more. The J gene is TRBJ2-5, the V gene TRBV2; D remains unclear. The V gene's germline CDR1 is SNHLY and CDR2 FYNNEI. V shed 8 bases and J shed 1 base, with 11 bases lying between them. This CDR3 is built from 13 residues. The CDR3 coding sequence is TGTGCCAGCGCGCCACAGATCCAAGAGACCCAGTACTTC. Its protein is CASAPQIQETQYF.

This clonotype was recorded many times. The chain is built from TRBV6-1 and TRBJ2-2; 13 nucleotides align to TRBD2. After removal of 6 bases from V and 3 bases from J, the junction contained 13 bases not matched to a gene. This CDR3 region has 19 residues. Germline V gene sequence: CDR1 MNHNS, CDR2 SASEGT. In DNA form, the CDR3 reads TGTGCCAGCAGCGGTGACCACTCGGGACTAGCGGGATACACCGGGGAGCTGTTTTTT. Its translation: CASSGDHSGLAGYTGELFF.

The rearrangement joins TRBV2 to TRBJ2-7, with D perhaps matching TRBD1 (5 bases). The CDR3 extends over 13 amino acids. Trimming took off 3 bases at V and 3 bases at J, with 9 bases between the two ends. Looked up from germline, CDR1 is SNHLY and CDR2 is FYNNEI. This CDR3 reads CASSEAGRYEQYV. CDR3 nucleotides: TGTGCCAGCAGTGAGGCAGGGCGCTACGAGCAGTACGTC.

This clonotype was seen many times. The chain combines TRBV20-1 with TRBJ1-6, with unresolved D. Trimming took 2 bases from V and 0 from J, leaving 8 bases between them. The CDR3 consists of 15 residues. Per the germline V gene, CDR1 is DFQATT and CDR2 is SNEGSKA (reference sequence). CDR3 protein: CSARLESSYNSPLHF. The CDR3 DNA reads as TGCAGTGCTAGACTTGAGAGCTCCTATAATTCACCCCTCCACTTT.

CDR3 loop: CASRIDGELFF. DNA of the CDR3: TGTGCCTCCCGGATCGACGGGGAGCTGTTTTTT. This chain joins TRBV15 and TRBJ2-2; D is undetermined. The CDR3 spans 11 residues. The germline CDR1 and CDR2 sequences are LNHNV and YYDKDF (reference sequence). V was cut by 11 bases and J by 7 bases, with 11 bases left in between.

This clonotype appeared a few times. The chain employs TRBV7-9 and TRBJ2-3; the D gene is possibly TRBD2 (6 bases). Germline CDR1 reads SEHNR; CDR2 reads FQNEAQ (reference sequence). This CDR3 region has 13 residues. The ends were cut back, 5 bases at V and 14 bases at J, with 20 bases in the middle. CDR3 in DNA: TGTGCCAGCAGCCCACAGCGTGGGAGGCCCCCGTATTTT. Translated: CASSPQRGRPPYF.

This clonotype was detected many times. This chain uses TRBV20-1 with TRBJ2-1; 11 nucleotides agree with TRBD2. Looked up from germline, CDR1 is DFQATT and CDR2 is SNEGSKA (reference sequence). Unmatched junction bases numbered 2, after V lost 2 bases and J lost 2 bases. CDR3 length equals 15 residues. CDR3 loop: CSARKLAGAYNEQFF. Here the CDR3 DNA reads TGCAGTGCTAGAAAACTAGCGGGGGCCTACAATGAGCAGTTCTTC.

This chain joins TRBV20-1 and TRBJ2-7; TRBD2 matches 12 bases. The V segment lost 5 bases and the J segment 4 bases; nucleotides outside the gene matches: 6. Germline lookup yields CDR1 DFQATT and CDR2 SNEGSKA (reference sequence). The CDR3 totals 14 residues. DNA for the CDR3: TGCAGTGCTCTCTCGACTAGCGGGAGTTACGAGCAGTACTTC. It codes for CSALSTSGSYEQYF.

The sample holds a few counts of this clonotype. The V and J genes are TRBV24-1 and TRBJ2-2; 14 bases are shared with TRBD2. Trimming at V came to 4 bases and at J to 4 bases, leaving 7 bases not matched to a gene. The CDR3 loop spans 18 amino acids. The germline V gene encodes CDR1 KGHDR and CDR2 SFDVKD. The CDR3 is CATSDQGLAGDFTGELFF. CDR3 nucleotide sequence: TGTGCCACCAGTGACCAGGGACTAGCGGGAGATTTCACCGGGGAGCTGTTTTTT.

V is TRBV9 and J is TRBJ2-1; D might be TRBD1 or TRBD2, each matching 5 bases. CDR1 is SGDLS, CDR2 YYNGEE, per germline. The CDR3 runs to 14 residues. Trimming took 0 bases from V and 6 from J, leaving 10 bases between them. CDR3 protein: CASSVVRGVNEQFF. The CDR3 DNA follows: TGTGCCAGCAGCGTAGTCAGAGGGGTCAATGAGCAGTTCTTC.

A few counts support this clonotype. CDR3 sequence: CANSGGPNTGELFF. The CDR3 DNA reads TGTGCCAACTCGGGAGGGCCGAACACCGGGGAGCTGTTTTTT. J is TRBJ2-2 and V is TRBV12-3 or TRBV12-4, with 8 positions matching TRBD2. The CDR3 is 14 amino acids. Germline trimming cut 10 bases from V and 0 bases from J; bases unmatched to any gene: 4.

This clonotype was counted a few times. The chain has TRBV3-1 and TRBJ2-1; D unclear. The CDR3 consists of 12 residues. Germline loops: CDR1 LGHDT, CDR2 YNNKEL (reference sequence). V dropped 3 bases and J dropped 8 bases, with 8 bases sitting between them. CDR3: CASSHIWDEQFF. The DNA of the CDR3 is TGTGCCAGCAGCCATATCTGGGATGAGCAGTTCTTC.

This clonotype has a count of ten or more. The gene calls are TRBV7-2 and TRBJ2-3, with D perhaps matching TRBD2 (5 bases). V was clipped by 4 bases and J by 6 bases, with 23 bases between them. The germline gives CDR1 SGHTA, CDR2 FQGNSA. The CDR3 consists of 17 residues. CDR3 region: CASSSLVVGVELDTQYF. The CDR3, as DNA: TGTGCCAGCAGCTCCCTCGTCGTCGGGGTTGAATTGGATACGCAGTATTTT.

This clonotype was found many times. The CDR3 protein is CASTLRQGGEAFF. CDR3 sequence (DNA): TGTGCCAGCACCCTAAGGCAAGGGGGTGAAGCTTTCTTT. This chain joins TRBV12-3 or TRBV12-4 and TRBJ1-1; possible D gene TRBD1, 6 bases. This CDR3 spans 13 amino acids. With 7 bases removed from V and 7 bases from J, the gap between germline ends came to 16 bases.

This clonotype was seen repeatedly, ten times or more. The genes are TRBV15 and TRBJ1-3; D not certain. Trimming shortened V by 0 bases and J by 2 bases, and 8 bases separated the two germline ends. CDR1 LNHNV and CDR2 YYDKDF come from the germline V gene (reference sequence). The CDR3 sequence is 15 residues long. The CDR3: CATSRDRGAGNTIYF. DNA of the CDR3: TGTGCCACCAGCAGAGATCGTGGGGCTGGAAACACCATATATTTT.

This clonotype was seen ten or more times. CDR3 in amino acids: CSVSSGPSGANVLTF. CDR3 nucleotides: TGCAGCGTTTCTTCAGGGCCCTCTGGGGCCAACGTCCTGACTTTC. This chain uses TRBV29-1 with TRBJ2-6; perhaps TRBD1 as D (5 bases). CDR3 length: 15 amino acids. Trimming took off 5 bases at V and 0 bases at J, with 11 bases between the two ends. The germline CDR1 and CDR2 sequences are SQVTM and ANQGSEA.

This clonotype was seen ten or more times. This CDR3 is CSAIRTFQETQYF. The CDR3 DNA sequence: TGCAGTGCTATCAGGACCTTTCAAGAGACCCAGTACTTC. The chain combines TRBV20-1 with TRBJ2-5; no reliable D call. With 4 bases removed from V and 2 bases from J, the gap between germline ends came to 11 bases. Germline values: CDR1 DFQATT, CDR2 SNEGSKA (reference sequence). This CDR3 comprises 13 residues.

This clonotype was counted between two and nine times. V is TRBV4-3 and J is TRBJ2-3, with 12 bases identical to TRBD2. The germline V gene encodes CDR1 LGHNA and CDR2 YSLEER. Trimming at V came to 1 base and at J to 5 bases, leaving 10 bases not matched to a gene. The CDR3 runs 18 residues. CDR3 sequence (DNA): TGCGCCAGCAGCCAAGCCCTTAGACTAGCGGGAGAGGGAGATACGCAGTATTTT. This translates into CASSQALRLAGEGDTQYF.

The chain joins TRBV15 to TRBJ1-6; unclear D gene. The CDR3 is 18 amino acids. The V gene lost 0 bases and the J gene lost 0 bases, with 12 bases spanning the gap. Per germline, CDR1 LNHNV and CDR2 YYDKDF (reference sequence). Here the CDR3 reads CATSRDRDGSSYNSPLHF. The DNA of the CDR3 is TGTGCCACCAGCAGAGATCGTGACGGGAGCTCCTATAATTCACCCCTCCACTTT.

This chain joins TRBV5-1 and TRBJ2-3; D gene ambiguous. V lost 0 bases to trimming and J lost 4 bases, with 21 bases between them. The germline CDR1 and CDR2 sequences are SGHRS and YFSETQ. The CDR3 consists of 18 residues. As DNA, the CDR3 is TGCGCCAGCAGCTTGGCCCTACGGGTGGGAAACGAGGCAGATACGCAGTATTTT. Amino acid sequence: CASSLALRVGNEADTQYF.

This chain uses TRBV6-5 with TRBJ2-3; D possibly corresponds to TRBD2 (5 bases). The CDR3 consists of 19 residues. The germline V gene encodes CDR1 MNHEY and CDR2 SVGAGI. Between the trimmed V and J ends, which lost 0 bases and 2 bases, there was a span of 21 bases. The CDR3 region has the DNA TGTGCCAGCAGTTACTCGATTCTTGACTACAAGAAAGACACAGATACGCAGTATTTT. It specifies CASSYSILDYKKDTDTQYF.

This clonotype turned up a few times. V usage is TRBV7-3 and J usage is TRBJ1-1; 9 bases are shared with TRBD1. The CDR3 loop spans 15 amino acids. Germline V gene lookup returns CDR1 SGHTA and CDR2 FQGTGA. Trimming cost V 5 bases and J 2 bases; bases outside gene matches: 6. CDR3 in DNA: TGTGCCAGCAGCCTAGAGGACAGGGGTAACACTGAAGCTTTCTTT. This encodes CASSLEDRGNTEAFF.

The chain joins TRBV20-1 to TRBJ2-1; the D gene is possibly TRBD2 (7 bases). Looked up from germline, CDR1 is DFQATT and CDR2 is SNEGSKA (reference sequence). V lost 6 bases, J lost 2 bases, and 20 bases lay in between. The CDR3 is 16 residues long. The CDR3 reads CSAEPGGRGAYNEQFF. The CDR3 DNA reads TGCAGTGCCGAACCGGGGGGCAGGGGCGCCTACAATGAGCAGTTCTTC.